This is a list of T cell receptor beta chains from one sample in a study of T cell responses to AZD1222 COVID-19 vaccine. Only in-frame clones appear in the TCRdb table, and some are missing; sequencing was by immunoSEQ multiplex PCR. The sample shows 110,000 to 150,000 clones, about 92% of them seen only once. The sequenced sample was peripheral blood, obtained after recovery from COVID-19. These receptors were collected from an adult who had recovered from COVID-19. Each CDR3 is given with its conserved first and last residue. D genes are given only for firm matches. Size tells how often a clone was seen (once, few, many) or the class of an expanded clone, and some rows leave it out.

size	D	V	J	CDR3	DNA
-	-	TRBV19	TRBJ2-7	CASSIIPSYEQYF	TGTGCCAGTAGTATTATCCCCTCCTACGAGCAGTACTTC
-	TRBD2	TRBV11-2	TRBJ2-1	CASSLGLAAGNEQFF	TGTGCCAGCAGCTTAGGGCTAGCGGCGGGGAATGAGCAGTTCTTC
-	-	TRBV7-9	TRBJ2-1	CASSLMGIRNEQFF	TGTGCCAGCAGCTTGATGGGTATTAGGAATGAGCAGTTCTTC
-	TRBD2	TRBV28	TRBJ2-3	CASSLLGGTDTQYF	TGTGCCAGCAGTTTACTCGGGGGGACAGATACGCAGTATTTT
-	TRBD2	TRBV5-6	TRBJ2-1	CASSLTKKTSGRPHNEQFF	TGTGCCAGCAGCTTGACAAAGAAGACTAGCGGGAGGCCGCACAATGAGCAGTTCTTC
-	TRBD1	TRBV5-5	TRBJ2-6	CASTTGGGPGANVLTF	TGTGCCAGCACGACAGGGGGCGGTCCTGGGGCCAACGTCCTGACTTTC
-	-	TRBV7-9	TRBJ2-7	CASSLRSVEQYF	TGTGCCAGCAGCTTAAGAAGTGTCGAGCAGTACTTC
-	-	TRBV28	TRBJ2-1	CASSSPRGKHNEQFF	TGTGCCAGCAGTTCCCCCCGAGGGAAACACAATGAGCAGTTCTTC
-	TRBD1	TRBV24-1	TRBJ1-2	CATSDLSIGTENYGYTF	TGTGCCACCAGTGATCTCTCGATAGGGACAGAAAACTATGGCTACACCTTC
-	-	TRBV20-1	TRBJ1-2	CSALRDGYTF	TGCAGTGCCCTTCGGGATGGCTACACCTTC
-	-	TRBV5-6	TRBJ2-7	CASSRGGGVTGYEQYF	TGTGCCAGCAGCCGTGGAGGTGGGGTTACGGGCTACGAGCAGTACTTC
-	TRBD1	TRBV6-5	TRBJ1-2	CASSIRDRGHGYTF	TGTGCCAGCAGTATACGGGACAGGGGGCATGGCTACACCTTC
-	-	TRBV5-1	TRBJ2-5	CASSFRDSQETQYF	TGCGCCAGCAGCTTCCGGGACTCACAAGAGACCCAGTACTTC
-	TRBD1	TRBV19	TRBJ1-1	CASRRGSGGITEAFF	TGTGCCAGTAGGCGAGGATCAGGGGGGATCACTGAAGCTTTCTTT
-	-	TRBV6-6	TRBJ2-7	CASSSGTLSYEQYF	TGTGCCAGCAGTTCGGGGACTCTCTCCTACGAGCAGTACTTC
-	-	TRBV29-1	TRBJ1-2	CSVEDLAGYTF	TGCAGCGTTGAAGATCTAGCTGGCTACACCTTC
-	TRBD2	TRBV4-2	TRBJ2-7	CASSQVHRPSGSYEQYF	TGTGCCAGCAGCCAAGTACATCGGCCTAGCGGGAGTTACGAGCAGTACTTC
once	-	TRBV28	TRBJ2-2	CASTLTTEEGTGELFF	TGTGCCAGCACCCTCACGACGGAGGAGGGCACCGGGGAGCTGTTTTTT
-	-	TRBV11-2	TRBJ2-4	CASSLDNIQYF	TGTGCCAGCAGCTTAGACAACATTCAGTACTTC
-	-	TRBV5-8	TRBJ2-7	CASSLVSPLEQYF	TGTGCCAGCAGCTTGGTTAGCCCCTTAGAGCAGTACTTC
-	-	TRBV5-1	TRBJ1-3	CASRRSKPGRTISGNTIYF	TGCGCCAGCAGGCGATCCAAACCGGGACGGACGATCTCTGGAAACACCATATATTTT
-	-	TRBV7-3	TRBJ1-6	CASSLGGRSLNSPLHF	TGTGCCAGCAGCTTAGGAGGGCGTTCCCTTAATTCACCCCTCCACTTT
-	-	TRBV28	TRBJ1-4	CASSSRGATNEKLFF	TGTGCCAGCAGCTCGAGGGGGGCAACTAATGAAAAACTGTTTTTT
-	-	TRBV28	TRBJ1-3	CASSLYGGNRVGNTIYF	TGTGCCAGCAGTTTATATGGGGGCAATCGGGTGGGAAACACCATATATTTT
-	-	TRBV6-5	TRBJ2-7	CASSFMGETAYEQYF	TGTGCCAGCAGTTTTATGGGGGAGACCGCCTACGAGCAGTACTTC
-	-	TRBV3-1/TRBV3-2	TRBJ2-5	CASSHREREGETQYF	TGTGCCAGCAGCCACCGCGAGCGAGAGGGGGAGACCCAGTACTTC
-	TRBD2	TRBV14	TRBJ2-1	CASRDQWTSGPRRYNEQFF	TGTGCCAGCAGAGACCAGTGGACTAGCGGGCCCCGACGGTACAATGAGCAGTTCTTC
-	-	TRBV5-6	TRBJ2-1	CASSLDGSYNEQFF	TGTGCCAGCAGCTTGGACGGCTCCTACAATGAGCAGTTCTTC
-	TRBD2	TRBV29-1	TRBJ2-1	CSVGQGFTSGSLNEQFF	TGCAGCGTTGGTCAGGGTTTTACTAGCGGGAGTCTAAATGAGCAGTTCTTC
-	-	TRBV6-5	TRBJ2-3	CASIVSLTDTQYF	TGTGCCAGCATTGTCAGTTTAACAGATACGCAGTATTTT
-	-	TRBV11-2	TRBJ1-1	CASSLSQDFEAFF	TGTGCCAGCAGCTTAAGCCAGGATTTTGAAGCTTTCTTT
few	-	TRBV19	TRBJ2-2	CASSPTGGELFF	TGTGCCAGTAGTCCCACCGGGGGGGAGCTGTTTTTT
-	-	TRBV12-3/TRBV12-4	TRBJ2-2	CASSLTATGELFF	TGTGCCAGCAGTTTAACGGCCACCGGGGAGCTGTTTTTT
-	-	TRBV10-3	TRBJ2-1	CAISEEAGTMVGEQFF	TGTGCCATCAGTGAAGAGGCCGGGACGATGGTTGGGGAGCAGTTCTTC
-	-	TRBV13	TRBJ2-7	CASSFGTGVGIEQYF	TGTGCCAGCAGCTTTGGCACGGGAGTGGGGATCGAGCAGTACTTC
-	TRBD2	TRBV5-1	TRBJ2-5	CASSLVLTGGAGAETQYF	TGCGCCAGCAGCTTGGTCTTAACGGGTGGAGCGGGAGCGGAGACCCAGTACTTC
-	-	TRBV6-4	TRBJ1-1	CASSFDRNTEAFF	TGTGCCAGCAGTTTTGACAGGAACACTGAAGCTTTCTTT
once	-	TRBV10-1	TRBJ2-4	CASSESRSGIQYF	TGCGCCAGCAGTGAGTCAAGGAGCGGGATTCAGTACTTC
-	-	TRBV20-1	TRBJ1-6	CSASVLSMSPLHF	TGCAGTGCTAGTGTCCTTTCGATGAGCCCCCTCCACTTT
-	-	TRBV18	TRBJ2-5	CASSPPGYQETQYF	TGTGCCAGCTCACCCCCCGGGTACCAAGAGACCCAGTACTTC
-	-	TRBV4-1	TRBJ1-4	CASSFWGVLGEKLFF	TGCGCCAGCAGCTTTTGGGGGGTTCTCGGTGAAAAACTGTTTTTT
-	TRBD1	TRBV7-9	TRBJ2-6	CASSPRGQGSGANVLTF	TGTGCCAGCAGCCCCAGGGGGCAGGGTTCTGGGGCCAACGTCCTGACTTTC
-	TRBD2	TRBV5-1	TRBJ2-1	CASSSVGRGSGFSSYNEQFF	TGCGCCAGCAGCTCGGTGGGGAGGGGTAGCGGTTTTAGCTCCTACAATGAGCAGTTCTTC
-	-	TRBV28	TRBJ2-5	CASSLKYDRAGETQYF	TGTGCCAGCAGTTTGAAGTACGACAGGGCGGGGGAGACCCAGTACTTC
-	TRBD2	TRBV19	TRBJ2-5	CASSISASGGETQYF	TGTGCCAGTAGTATATCGGCTAGCGGAGGGGAGACCCAGTACTTC
-	-	TRBV3-1/TRBV3-2	TRBJ2-7	CASSQPGQAYEQYF	TGTGCCAGCAGCCAACCGGGACAAGCCTACGAGCAGTACTTC
-	-	TRBV19	TRBJ1-1	CASSIERGRWNTEAFF	TGTGCCAGTAGTATAGAAAGGGGACGGTGGAACACTGAAGCTTTCTTT
-	TRBD2	TRBV2	TRBJ2-7	CASRGLVSEQYF	TGTGCCAGCAGAGGACTAGTTTCCGAGCAGTACTTC
-	-	TRBV27	TRBJ1-1	CASSLSGKKTSGTEAFF	TGTGCCAGCAGTTTATCGGGGAAGAAAACTTCAGGCACTGAAGCTTTCTTT
-	-	TRBV25-1	TRBJ1-2	CASSEGGTGPLYGYTF	TGTGCCAGCAGTGAAGGGGGTACAGGTCCCCTCTATGGCTACACCTTC
-	TRBD1	TRBV5-1	TRBJ2-7	CASSLRGGVNEQYF	TGCGCCAGCAGCTTAAGAGGGGGCGTAAACGAGCAGTACTTC
-	-	TRBV12-3/TRBV12-4	TRBJ2-7	CASSWDGSYEQYF	TGTGCCAGCAGCTGGGACGGGTCCTACGAGCAGTACTTC
-	-	TRBV6-1	TRBJ1-6	CASSEARRNSPLHF	TGTGCCAGCAGTGAGGCCAGACGTAATTCACCCCTCCACTTT
-	-	TRBV7-9	TRBJ2-7	CASSLKDEQYF	TGTGCCAGCAGCTTAAAGGACGAGCAGTACTTC
-	TRBD1	TRBV30	TRBJ2-7	CAWRDAGTGFPYEQYF	TGTGCCTGGAGGGACGCCGGGACAGGGTTTCCCTACGAGCAGTACTTC
-	TRBD1	TRBV4-1	TRBJ1-2	CASSQVTGAIYGYTF	TGCGCCAGCAGCCAGGTAACAGGGGCCATCTATGGCTACACCTTC
-	-	TRBV27	TRBJ2-7	CASSLSALYYEQYF	TGTGCCAGCAGTTTATCGGCACTCTACTACGAGCAGTACTTC